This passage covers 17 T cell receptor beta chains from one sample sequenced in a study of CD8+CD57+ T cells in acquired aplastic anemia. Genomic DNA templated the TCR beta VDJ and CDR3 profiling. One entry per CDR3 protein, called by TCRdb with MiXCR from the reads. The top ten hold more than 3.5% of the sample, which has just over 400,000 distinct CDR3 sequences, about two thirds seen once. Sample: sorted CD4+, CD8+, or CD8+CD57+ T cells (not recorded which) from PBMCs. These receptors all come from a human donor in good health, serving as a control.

CDR3 loop: CASSFGTGWGQYF. The CDR3 nucleotides read TGTGCCAGCAGCTTCGGGACAGGGTGGGGGCAGTACTTC. The chain joins TRBV7-9 to TRBJ2-5, with TRBD1 matching 9 bases. The CDR3 runs to 13 residues. Unmatched junction bases numbered 7, after V lost 3 bases and J lost 11 bases. Germline values: CDR1 SEHNR, CDR2 FQNEAQ (reference sequence).

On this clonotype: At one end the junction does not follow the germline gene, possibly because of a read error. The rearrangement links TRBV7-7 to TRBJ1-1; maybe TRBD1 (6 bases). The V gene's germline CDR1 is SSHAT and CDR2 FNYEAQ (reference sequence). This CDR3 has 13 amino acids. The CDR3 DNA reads TGCGCCAGCAGCCAAGTACAGGGCAAGCACGCTTACTTC. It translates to CASSQVQGKHAYF.

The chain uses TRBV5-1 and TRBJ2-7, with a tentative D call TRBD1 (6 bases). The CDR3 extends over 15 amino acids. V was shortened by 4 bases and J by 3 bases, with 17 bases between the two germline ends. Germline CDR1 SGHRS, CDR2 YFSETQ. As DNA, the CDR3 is TGCGCCAGCAGCGCGGACAGCATTGCTAACTACGAGCAGTACTTC. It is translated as CASSADSIANYEQYF.

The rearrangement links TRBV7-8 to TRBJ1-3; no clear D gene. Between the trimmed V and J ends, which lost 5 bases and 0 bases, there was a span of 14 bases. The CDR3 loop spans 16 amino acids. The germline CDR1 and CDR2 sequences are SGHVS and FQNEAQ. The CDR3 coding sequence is TGTGCCAGCAGCGAAGCGGGAGGAGTCTCTGGAAACACCATATATTTT. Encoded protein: CASSEAGGVSGNTIYF. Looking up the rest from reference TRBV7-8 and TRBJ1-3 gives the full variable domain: GAGVSQSPRYKVAKRGQDVALRCDPISGHVSLFWYQQALGQGPEFLTYFQNEAQLDKSGLPSDRFFAERPEGSVSTLKIQRTQQEDSAVYLCASSEAGGVSGNTIYFGEGSWLTVV.

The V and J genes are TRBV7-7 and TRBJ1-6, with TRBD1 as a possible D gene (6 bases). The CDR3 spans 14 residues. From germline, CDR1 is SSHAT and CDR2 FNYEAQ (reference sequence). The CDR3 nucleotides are TGTGCTAGCGTCTTAGGGACCGGGGGCTCACAGCCCCACTTT. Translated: CASVLGTGGSQPHF.

The CDR3 sequence is CATSRTEGGSYNSPLHF. The CDR3 DNA is TGTGCCACTAGCAGAACGGAAGGGGGCTCCTATAATTCACCCCTCCACTTT. The chain combines TRBV19 with TRBJ1-6; perhaps TRBD1 as D (6 bases). The CDR3 sequence is 17 residues long. V was cut by 10 bases and J by 0 bases, with 19 bases left in between. In germline, CDR1 is LNHDA, CDR2 SQIVND (reference sequence). Drawing the rest from reference TRBV19 and TRBJ1-6, the complete variable domain is DGGITQSPKYLFRKEGQNVTLSCEQNLNHDAMYWYRQDPGQGLRLIYYSQIVNDFQKGDIAEGYSVSREKKESFPLTVTSAQKNPTAFYLCATSRTEGGSYNSPLHFGNGTRLTVT.

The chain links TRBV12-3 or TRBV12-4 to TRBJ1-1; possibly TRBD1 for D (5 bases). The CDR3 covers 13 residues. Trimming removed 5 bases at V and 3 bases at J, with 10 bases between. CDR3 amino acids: CASSNKGDTEAFF. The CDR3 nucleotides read TGTGCCAGCAGTAACAAAGGGGACACTGAAGCTTTCTTT.

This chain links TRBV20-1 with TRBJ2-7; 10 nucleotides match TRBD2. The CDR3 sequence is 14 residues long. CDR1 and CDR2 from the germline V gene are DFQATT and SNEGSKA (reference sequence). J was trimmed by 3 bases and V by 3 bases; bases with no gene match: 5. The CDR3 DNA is TGCAGTGCTAGCTTAGCGGGGGGCCTCTACGAGCAGTACTTC. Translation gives CSASLAGGLYEQYF.

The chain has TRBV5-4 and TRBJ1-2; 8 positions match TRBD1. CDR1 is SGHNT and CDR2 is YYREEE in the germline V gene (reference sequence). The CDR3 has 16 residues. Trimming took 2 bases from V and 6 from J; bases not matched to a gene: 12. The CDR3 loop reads CASSFGAQGAVDGYTF. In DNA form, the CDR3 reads TGTGCCAGCAGCTTTGGGGCGCAGGGGGCAGTAGATGGCTACACCTTC.

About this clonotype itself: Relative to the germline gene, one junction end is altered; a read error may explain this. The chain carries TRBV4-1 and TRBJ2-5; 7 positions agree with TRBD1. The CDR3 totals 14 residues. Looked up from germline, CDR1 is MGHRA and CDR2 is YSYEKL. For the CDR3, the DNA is TGTGCCAGCACCAGAGGGGGACAGCAAGAGACCCAGTACTTC. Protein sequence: CASTRGGQQETQYF.

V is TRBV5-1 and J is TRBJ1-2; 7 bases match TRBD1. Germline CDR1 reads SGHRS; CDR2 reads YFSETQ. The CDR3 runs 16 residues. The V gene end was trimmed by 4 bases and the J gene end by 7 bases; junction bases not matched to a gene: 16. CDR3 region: CASSGGQGQLDGGYTF. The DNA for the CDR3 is TGCGCCAGCAGCGGGGGGCAGGGACAGCTGGATGGTGGCTACACCTTC.

The CDR3 region is CASSLRGPNEQFF. The DNA of the CDR3 is TGTGCCAGCAGTTTACGGGGACCCAATGAGCAGTTCTTC. This chain connects TRBV12-3 or TRBV12-4 to TRBJ2-1; D tentatively reads TRBD1 or TRBD2 (5 bases each). The CDR3 totals 13 residues. The germline V and J ends were trimmed by 2 bases and 6 bases, with 8 bases remaining between them.

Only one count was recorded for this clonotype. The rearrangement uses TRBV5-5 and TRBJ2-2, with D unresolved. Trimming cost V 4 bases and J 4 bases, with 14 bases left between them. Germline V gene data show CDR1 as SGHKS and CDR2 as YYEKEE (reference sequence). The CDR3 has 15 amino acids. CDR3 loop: CASSLPTLITGELFF. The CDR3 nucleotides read TGTGCCAGCAGCCTCCCGACCTTGATCACCGGGGAGCTGTTTTTT.

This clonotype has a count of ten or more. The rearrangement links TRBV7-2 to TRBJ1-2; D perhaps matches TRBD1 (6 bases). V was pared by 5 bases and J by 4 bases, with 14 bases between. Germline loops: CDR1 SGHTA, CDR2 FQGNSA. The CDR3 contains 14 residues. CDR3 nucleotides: TGTGCCAGCAGCGGAGCCTCAGGGGCCTATGGCTACACCTTC. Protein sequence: CASSGASGAYGYTF. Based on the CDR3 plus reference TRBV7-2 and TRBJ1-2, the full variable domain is GAGVSQSPSNKVTEKGKDVELRCDPISGHTALYWYRQSLGQGLEFLIYFQGNSAPDKSGLPSDRFSAERTGGSVSTLTIQRTQQEDSAVYLCASSGASGAYGYTFGSGTRLTVV.

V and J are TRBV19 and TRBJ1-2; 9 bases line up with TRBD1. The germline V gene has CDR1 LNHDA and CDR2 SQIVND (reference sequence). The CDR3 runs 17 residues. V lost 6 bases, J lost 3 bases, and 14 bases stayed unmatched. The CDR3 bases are TGTGCCAGTAGCCTCAGTCACGGGACAGGGTTTTACTATGGCTACACCTTC. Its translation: CASSLSHGTGFYYGYTF.

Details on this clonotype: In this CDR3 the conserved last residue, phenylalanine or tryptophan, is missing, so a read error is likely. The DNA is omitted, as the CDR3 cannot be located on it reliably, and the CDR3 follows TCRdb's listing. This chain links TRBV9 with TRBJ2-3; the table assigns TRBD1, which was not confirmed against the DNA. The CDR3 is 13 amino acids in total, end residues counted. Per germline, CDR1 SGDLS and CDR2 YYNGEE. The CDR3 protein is CASSGGGGTAGYI.

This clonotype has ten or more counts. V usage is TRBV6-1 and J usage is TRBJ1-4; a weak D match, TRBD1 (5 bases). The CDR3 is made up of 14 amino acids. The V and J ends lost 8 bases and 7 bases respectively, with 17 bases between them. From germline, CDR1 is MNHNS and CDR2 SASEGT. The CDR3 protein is CASLEWGLGEKLFF. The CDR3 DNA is TGTGCCAGCCTTGAATGGGGCTTAGGTGAAAAACTGTTTTTT.